This entry is about one TCR beta chain. What it binds is unknown. The V gene lost 1 base and the J gene lost 10 bases, with 17 bases spanning the gap. This CDR3 region has 15 residues. In germline, CDR1 is SGHTA, CDR2 FQGNSA. These data belong to a study of tumor-infiltrating lymphocytes in localized non-small cell lung cancer. The study's findings and limits: Tumor T-cell fraction from TCR sequencing was not associated with recurrence-free survival (p = 0.61). Immunotypes IM1 and IM2 had similar TCR-derived T-cell fractions. Different pieces of the same tissue went to different assays, confounding technical variation with intratumor heterogeneity. Available tissue quantity limited TCR sequencing to a patient subset.

Repertoires were generated with immunoSEQ multiplex PCR, while TCRdb's copy carries only in-frame clones and drops some. Of about 8,400 clones detected, around three quarters appear once; the ten largest clones hold about 4.6%. This sequence was found in a human donor with non-small cell lung cancer. The sample comprised lung tumor tissue. The chain combines TRBV7-2 with TRBJ2-1; D is perhaps TRBD2 (6 bases). CDR3 region: CASSLESGYLEEQFF. In nucleotides, the CDR3 is TGTGCCAGCAGCTTAGAGAGCGGGTATCTGGAGGAGCAGTTCTTC. Together with reference TRBV7-2 and TRBJ2-1, the CDR3 gives the full variable domain: GAGVSQSPSNKVTEKGKDVELRCDPISGHTALYWYRQSLGQGLEFLIYFQGNSAPDKSGLPSDRFSAERTGGSVSTLTIQRTQQEDSAVYLCASSLESGYLEEQFFGPGTRLTVL.